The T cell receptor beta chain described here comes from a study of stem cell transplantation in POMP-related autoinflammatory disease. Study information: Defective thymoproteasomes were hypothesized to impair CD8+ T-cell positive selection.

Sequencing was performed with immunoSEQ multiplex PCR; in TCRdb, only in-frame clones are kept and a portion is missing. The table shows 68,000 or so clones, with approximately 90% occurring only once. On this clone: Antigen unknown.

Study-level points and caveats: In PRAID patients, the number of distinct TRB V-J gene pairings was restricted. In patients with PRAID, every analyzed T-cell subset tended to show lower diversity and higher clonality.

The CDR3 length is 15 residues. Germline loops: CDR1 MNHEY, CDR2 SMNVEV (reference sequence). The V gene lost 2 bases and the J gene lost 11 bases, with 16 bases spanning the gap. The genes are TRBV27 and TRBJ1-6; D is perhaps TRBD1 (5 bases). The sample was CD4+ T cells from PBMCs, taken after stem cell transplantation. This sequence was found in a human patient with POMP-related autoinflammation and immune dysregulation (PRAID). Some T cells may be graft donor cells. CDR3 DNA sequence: TGTGCCAGCAGTTTACGTGGGGCTCCGGCCGCACCCCTCCACTTT. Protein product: CASSLRGAPAAPLHF.